This paragraph reports one T cell receptor beta chain. The sample originates from a study of control samples from healthy donors and cancer patients. J lost 3 bases, V lost 8 bases, and 12 bases had no gene match. Per the germline V gene, CDR1 is MDHEN and CDR2 is SYDVKM. The length of the CDR3 is 16 residues. Profiling relied on immunoSEQ multiplex PCR, and the TCRdb table lists in-frame clones only, not all of them. Of around 250,000 clones in the sample, around 79% were seen once. The sequence was collected from an older woman with lung cancer. The sample consisted of PBMCs. The genes are TRBV28 and TRBJ2-5, with TRBD2 matching over 10 bases. The CDR3 spells CASHSEGAGGKETQYF. The CDR3 bases are TGTGCCAGCCACTCGGAGGGAGCGGGAGGGAAAGAGACCCAGTACTTC.